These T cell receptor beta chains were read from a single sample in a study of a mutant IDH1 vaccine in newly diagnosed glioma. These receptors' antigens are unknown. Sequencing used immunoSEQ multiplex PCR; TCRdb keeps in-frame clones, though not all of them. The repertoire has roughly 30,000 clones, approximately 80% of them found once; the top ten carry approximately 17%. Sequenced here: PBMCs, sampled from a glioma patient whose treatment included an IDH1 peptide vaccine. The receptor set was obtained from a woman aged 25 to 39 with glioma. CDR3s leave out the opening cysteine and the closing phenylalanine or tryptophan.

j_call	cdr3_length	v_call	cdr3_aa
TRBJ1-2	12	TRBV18	ASSPEGQAYGYT
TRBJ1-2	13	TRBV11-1	ASSPRDGGPGGYT
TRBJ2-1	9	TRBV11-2	ASSGSLEQF
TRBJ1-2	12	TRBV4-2	ASTQGGPGYGYT
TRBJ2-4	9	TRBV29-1	SVYLKNIQY
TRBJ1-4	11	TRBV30	AWGLQGIGKLF
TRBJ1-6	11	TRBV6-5	ASTGQDNSPLH
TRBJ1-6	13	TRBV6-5	ASSYGGQGKSPLH
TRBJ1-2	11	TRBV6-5	ASSETGGYGYT
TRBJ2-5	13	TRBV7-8	ASSLRDRGGETQY
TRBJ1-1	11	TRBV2	ASGQYLNTEAF
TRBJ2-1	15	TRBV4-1	ASSLPLGLAGDNEQF
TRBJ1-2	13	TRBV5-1	ASSLDLQGLSGYT
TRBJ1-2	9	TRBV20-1	SARKGYGYT
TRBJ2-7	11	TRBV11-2	ASSLGGGDEQY
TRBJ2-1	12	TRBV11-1	ASSLNGNSREQF
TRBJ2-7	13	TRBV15	ATSRAGQGSYEQY
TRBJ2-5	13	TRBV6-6	ASRYRDSKQETQY
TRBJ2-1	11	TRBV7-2	ASSVGPRDEQF
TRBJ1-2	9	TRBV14	ATKGDYGYT
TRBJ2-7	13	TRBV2	ASRPSTGAGGEQY
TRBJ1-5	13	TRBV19	ASSIYKSGNQPQH
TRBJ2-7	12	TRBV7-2	ASSLGRGSYEQY
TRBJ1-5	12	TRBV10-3	AISGGQGNQPQH
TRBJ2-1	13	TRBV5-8	ASSFRGQPYNEQF
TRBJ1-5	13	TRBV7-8	ASSLDGTDNQPQH
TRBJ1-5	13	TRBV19	ASSIGTGSNQPQH
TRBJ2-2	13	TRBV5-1	ASSLASGGAGELF
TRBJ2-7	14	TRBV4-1	ASSQEEAGRFHEQY
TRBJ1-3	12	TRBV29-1	SVSHRVPGNTIY
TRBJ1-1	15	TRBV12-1	ASSFALGRQGITEAF
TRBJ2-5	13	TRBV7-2	ASGGQGYLEETQY
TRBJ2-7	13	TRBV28	ASSPQSGPTYEQY
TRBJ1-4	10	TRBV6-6	ASSQKREKLF
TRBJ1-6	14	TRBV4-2	ASSQDDRGSSSPLH
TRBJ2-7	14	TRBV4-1	ASSHRLAGAPYEQY
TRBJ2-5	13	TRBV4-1	ASSQVFSGGRTQY
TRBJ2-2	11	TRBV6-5	ASSYYGDGELF
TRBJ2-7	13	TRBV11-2	ASSFGGNRAYEQY
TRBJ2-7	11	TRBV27	ASSIQGGGEQY
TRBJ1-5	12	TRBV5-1	ASSLVGGNQPQH
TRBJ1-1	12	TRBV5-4	ASSPGGSHTEAF
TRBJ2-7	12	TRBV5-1	ASTVDSYSYEQY
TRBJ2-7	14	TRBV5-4	ASSPSGGSGGGEQY
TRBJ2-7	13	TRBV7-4	ASSLEGLCSYEQY
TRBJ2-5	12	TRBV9	ASSGDRLSETQY
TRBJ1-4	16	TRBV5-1	ASSAEGAGGPRGEKLF
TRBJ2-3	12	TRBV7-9	ASSLRTGPDTQY
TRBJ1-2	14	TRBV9	ASSVEAWGTNYGYT